This T cell receptor beta chain was identified in a study of cytomegalovirus exposure and HLA in healthy donors. The study's findings and limits: Testing in vitro showed a few CMV-associated chains specific for CMV antigens. In a later analysis, CMV-associated beta chains were mostly HLA-associated, it appeared.

With regard to this clone: Its target is unknown.

The PCR employed 60 Vbeta primers together with 13 Jbeta primers. TCRdb keeps only in-frame clones here, not all; method: immunoSEQ multiplex PCR. Among some 80,000 clones listed, roughly 80% were seen once. The sample taken for sequencing was PBMCs. The TCR sequence derives from a man aged 50 to 60 in good health and CMV-seronegative.

This chain's CDR3 is CASSSAGTGGEGGYTF. For the CDR3, the DNA is TGTGCCAGCAGCTCCGCCGGGACAGGGGGCGAGGGAGGCTACACCTTC. The chain combines TRBV7-3 with TRBJ1-2; 12 bases match TRBD1. Germline assignment: CDR1 SGHTA and CDR2 FQGTGA. This CDR3 is 16 amino acids long. The trim removed 4 bases at V and 8 bases at J, leaving 11 bases unmatched.